The 23 T cell receptor beta chains below all came from one sample that was sequenced in a study of shared clonotypes between healthy human individuals. The repertoire was sequenced with immunoSEQ multiplex PCR; TCRdb's copy has only in-frame clones and lacks some. The table shows about 380,000 clones, with approximately 96% occurring only once. Material: memory CD8+ T cells sorted from blood. Subset denoted: CD45RO+ cells pooled with CCR7-negative TemRA cells. The receptors derive from a man aged 25-45 years in good health.

This clone has only one observation. V and J are TRBV10-1 and TRBJ2-2, with D possibly matching TRBD2 (6 bases). From germline, CDR1 is WNHNN and CDR2 SYGVQD (reference sequence). Trimming pared 2 bases from V and 0 bases from J, leaving 10 bases between. This CDR3 spans 16 amino acids. The CDR3 protein is CASSEIPGANTGELFF. CDR3 DNA: TGCGCCAGCAGTGAGATACCGGGGGCGAACACCGGGGAGCTGTTTTTT.

The chain combines TRBV30 with TRBJ1-1, with 8 bases matching TRBD1. The germline gives CDR1 GTSNPN, CDR2 SVGIG (reference sequence). The V and J ends lost 3 bases and 6 bases, in that order; junction bases with no gene match: 6. The CDR3 spans 13 residues. DNA of the CDR3: TGTGCCTGGAGCGGGGGGGACAGGTCTGAAGCTTTCTTT. Its translation is CAWSGGDRSEAFF.

V usage is TRBV10-3 and J usage is TRBJ2-2, with 10 bases that match TRBD2. The germline gives CDR1 ENHRY, CDR2 SYGVKD. The CDR3 runs to 16 residues. The ends lost 6 bases at V and 4 bases at J; junction bases unmatched: 8. CDR3 sequence (DNA): TGTGCCATCAGCATGGGACTAGCGCAATTCACCGGGGAGCTGTTTTTT. Protein: CAISMGLAQFTGELFF.

This chain joins TRBV6-7 and TRBJ2-7; TRBD2 aligns across 7 bases. Being an ORF, TRBV6-7 has a function that is uncertain. The CDR3 is 13 residues long. V shed 5 bases and J 3 bases; nucleotides not matched to a gene: 4. The CDR3 sequence is CASSPSGFYEQYF. In DNA, the CDR3 is TGTGCCAGCAGTCCTAGCGGTTTCTACGAGCAGTACTTC.

About this clone itself: Other nucleotide sequences in the sample specify the same CDR3. V usage is TRBV7-9 and J usage is TRBJ2-5; D is unresolved. The CDR3 contains 11 residues. V lost 1 base to trimming and J lost 5 bases, with 2 bases between them. Germline V gene data show CDR1 as SEHNR and CDR2 as FQNEAQ (reference sequence). CDR3 DNA: TGTGCCAGCAGCTTAGTGGAGACCCAGTACTTC. Protein: CASSLVETQYF. Full variable domain (remainder filled in from reference TRBV7-9 and TRBJ2-5): DTGVSQNPRHKITKRGQNVTFRCDPISEHNRLYWYRQTLGQGPEFLTYFQNEAQLEKSRLLSDRFSAERPKGSFSTLEIQRTEQGDSAMYLCASSLVETQYFGPGTRLLVL.

V gene TRBV11-3 combines with J gene TRBJ2-7; D may be TRBD2 (5 bases). Germline assignment: CDR1 SGHNT and CDR2 YENEEA. CDR3 length: 15 amino acids. V was cut by 0 bases and J by 5 bases, with 14 bases left in between. CDR3 sequence (DNA): TGTGCCAGCAGCTTAGATTTCGGGAAGAGGAACGAGCAGTACTTC. This gives the protein CASSLDFGKRNEQYF. Full variable domain (rest looked up from reference TRBV11-3 and TRBJ2-7): EAGVVQSPRYKIIEKKQPVAFWCNPISGHNTLYWYLQNLGQGPELLIRYENEEAVDDSQLPKDRFSAERLKGVDSTLKIQPAELGDSAVYLCASSLDFGKRNEQYFGPGTRLTVT.

CDR3 loop: CASTPVGAGELFF. The CDR3 DNA reads as TGTGCCAGCACCCCCGTGGGGGCCGGGGAGCTGTTTTTT. The chain couples TRBV5-4 to TRBJ2-2; D is tentatively TRBD1 or TRBD2 (5 bases each). The CDR3 length is 13 residues. V lost 6 bases to trimming and J lost 6 bases, with 12 bases between them. Germline CDR1 and CDR2: SGHNT and YYREEE (reference sequence).

The CDR3, as DNA: TGTGCCTGGAGCCTTTTGTCTGAAGCTTTCTTT. This gives the protein CAWSLLSEAFF. The chain employs TRBV30 and TRBJ1-1; D is ambiguous. CDR3 length: 11 amino acids. Trimming took 3 bases from V and 6 from J, leaving 8 bases between them. Per germline, CDR1 GTSNPN and CDR2 SVGIG (reference sequence).

The rearrangement joins TRBV5-6 to TRBJ1-1, with no clear D. V lost 2 bases and J lost 1, with 15 bases in between. CDR3 length equals 16 residues. CDR1 and CDR2 from the germline V gene are SGHDT and YYEEEE. The CDR3 DNA follows: TGTGCCAGCAGCTTCCCTCTTGGGGATGGGAACACTGAAGCTTTCTTT. Protein product: CASSFPLGDGNTEAFF. Supplemented by reference TRBV5-6 and TRBJ1-1, the full variable domain reads DAGVTQSPTHLIKTRGQQVTLRCSPKSGHDTVSWYQQALGQGPQFIFQYYEEEERQRGNFPDRFSGHQFPNYSSELNVNALLLGDSALYLCASSFPLGDGNTEAFFGQGTRLTVV.

The chain is built from TRBV2 and TRBJ2-3; unclear D gene. The V gene's germline CDR1 is SNHLY and CDR2 FYNNEI. The V gene lost 3 bases and the J gene lost 2 bases, with 9 bases spanning the gap. The CDR3 is 14 residues long. The CDR3 loop is CASSEAQPTDTQYF. The DNA for the CDR3 is TGTGCCAGCAGTGAGGCGCAGCCCACAGATACGCAGTATTTT.

CDR3 nucleotides: TGCGCCAGCAGGTACGACAGGGGTTGGCAGTACTTC. It translates to CASRYDRGWQYF. This chain uses TRBV5-1 with TRBJ2-7; TRBD1 matches at 8 bases. This CDR3 is 12 amino acids long. CDR1 is SGHRS, CDR2 YFSETQ, per germline. Trimming took 5 bases from V and 9 from J; bases not matched to a gene: 7.

The chain recombines TRBV6-5 with TRBJ1-4; D is unclear. Trimming cost V 4 bases and J 6 bases, with 18 bases left between them. Looked up from germline, CDR1 is MNHEY and CDR2 is SVGAGI. This CDR3 contains 16 residues. The CDR3 DNA reads TGTGCCAGCAGTTCCTCGGCCTTTCCGACTGATGAAAAACTGTTTTTT. This gives the protein CASSSSAFPTDEKLFF.

The chain combines TRBV5-1 with TRBJ2-3, with unresolved D. V lost 1 base, J lost 4 bases, and 4 bases lay in between. Germline CDR1 reads SGHRS; CDR2 reads YFSETQ. This CDR3 region has 12 residues. The CDR3 is CASSLNADTQYF. The CDR3 coding sequence is TGCGCCAGCAGCTTGAACGCAGATACGCAGTATTTT.

This clone showed up just a few times. V and J are TRBV13 and TRBJ2-7, with 9 bases aligning to TRBD2. CDR1 is PRHDT, CDR2 FYEKMQ, per germline (reference sequence). V shed 0 bases and J 2 bases; nucleotides not matched to a gene: 2. The CDR3 has 15 residues. CDR3 residues: CASSLGASGTYEQYF. CDR3 DNA: TGTGCCAGCAGCTTAGGGGCTAGCGGGACCTACGAGCAGTACTTC.

This chain links TRBV18 with TRBJ2-4; 8 positions match TRBD1. Losses at the gene ends were 3 bases for V and 1 base for J; bases not matched to a gene: 2. The V gene's germline CDR1 is KGHSH and CDR2 LQKENI. This CDR3 has 15 amino acids. CDR3 nucleotides: TGTGCCAGCTCACCGGACAGGGTCGCCAAAAACATTCAGTACTTC. This encodes CASSPDRVAKNIQYF.

The J gene is TRBJ1-5, the V gene TRBV6-1, with D hard to call. This CDR3 is built from 15 residues. The V gene's germline CDR1 is MNHNS and CDR2 SASEGT. With 1 base removed from V and 8 bases from J, the gap between germline ends came to 15 bases. CDR3 in amino acids: CASSEGRYPLEPQHF. For the CDR3, the DNA is TGTGCCAGCAGTGAAGGCAGGTACCCTCTGGAGCCCCAGCATTTT.

The genes are TRBV9 and TRBJ1-3, with TRBD1 identical over 7 bases. The V gene end was trimmed by 3 bases and the J gene end by 3 bases; junction bases not matched to a gene: 6. Germline V gene data show CDR1 as SGDLS and CDR2 as YYNGEE. The CDR3 runs 15 residues. The CDR3 DNA sequence: TGTGCCAGCAGCGACAGGGGAGAGGGTGGAAACACCATATATTTT. Residues: CASSDRGEGGNTIYF.

CDR3 in amino acids: CASSLSRMSKNIQYF. CDR3 bases: TGTGCCAGCAGTTTATCCCGGATGTCCAAAAACATTCAGTACTTC. V is TRBV27 and J is TRBJ2-4; the D is unclear. The CDR3 has 15 amino acids. Germline V lookup: CDR1 MNHEY, CDR2 SMNVEV (reference sequence). Trimming took 0 bases from V and 2 from J, leaving 8 bases between them.

The rearrangement joins TRBV6-5 to TRBJ1-2; D uncertain. The CDR3 is 12 amino acids. Trimming pared 5 bases from V and 4 bases from J, leaving 8 bases between. Germline V gene sequence: CDR1 MNHEY, CDR2 SVGAGI. The CDR3 DNA is TGTGCCAGCAGTCCCTCCCCCTATGGCTACACCTTC. Protein sequence: CASSPSPYGYTF.

The chain uses TRBV6-4 and TRBJ2-2, with D unclear. This CDR3 has 14 amino acids. Trimming took off 0 bases at V and 4 bases at J, with 6 bases between the two ends. Germline loops: CDR1 MRHNA, CDR2 SNTAGT. The DNA of the CDR3 is TGTGCCAGCAGTGACTCGGGTGGCACCGGGGAGCTGTTTTTT. This gives the protein CASSDSGGTGELFF.

The CDR3 DNA is TGTGCCAGCAGCAAAGCGAGGCGGGAGCAGCCTAACGAGCAGTACTTC. It is translated as CASSKARREQPNEQYF. V gene TRBV21-1 combines with J gene TRBJ2-7; TRBD2 is the table's D call, not checked against the DNA. TRBV21-1 is shown as a pseudogene. This CDR3 is 16 amino acids long.

The chain employs TRBV10-2 and TRBJ2-1; 10 bases match TRBD2. This CDR3 comprises 18 residues. Germline V gene lookup returns CDR1 WSHSY and CDR2 SAAADI. J gave up 0 bases and V 5 bases, and 10 bases lay outside the gene matches. The CDR3 here is CASSIPLTSGTSYNEQFF. The CDR3 region has the DNA TGCGCCAGCAGTATACCGCTAACTAGCGGGACCTCCTACAATGAGCAGTTCTTC.

For this clone: Other nucleotide sequences from this sample produce the same CDR3. V usage is TRBV6-5 and J usage is TRBJ2-7; a weak D match, TRBD1 (5 bases). Germline-derived CDR1 and CDR2 are MNHEY and SVGAGI. The CDR3 runs 14 residues. The ends were cut back, 0 bases at V and 0 bases at J, with 6 bases in the middle. DNA of the CDR3: TGTGCCAGCAGTTACTCCGACAGCTCCTACGAGCAGTACTTC. This sequence encodes CASSYSDSSYEQYF.